These T cell receptor beta chains were read from a single sample in a study of blood T cell repertoires in COVID-19. Profiling relied on immunoSEQ multiplex PCR, and the TCRdb table lists in-frame clones only, not all of them. The table shows approximately 60,000 clones, with almost 85% occurring only once. Input material: peripheral blood. Receptors were obtained from a human donor in a cohort sampled during active COVID-19. CDR3s include the opening cysteine and the closing phenylalanine or tryptophan. D genes are given only for firm matches. Some rows mark clone size as missing; the rest say once, few, many or name a class of expanded clone.

len | abundance | j_gene | d_gene | v_gene | CDR3aa | CDR3nt
14 | - | TRBJ1-5 | TRBD1 | TRBV6-2/TRBV6-3 | CASTPQGFHQPQHF | TGTGCCAGCACCCCACAGGGGTTCCATCAGCCCCAGCATTTT
15 | - | TRBJ2-6 | - | TRBV7-9 | CASSPQGWRANVLTF | TGTGCCAGCAGCCCACAGGGATGGAGGGCCAACGTCCTGACTTTC
15 | - | TRBJ1-5 | - | TRBV6-5 | CASSWGGRDRQPQHF | TGTGCCAGCAGTTGGGGGGGCAGGGACCGTCAGCCCCAGCATTTT
14 | - | TRBJ2-3 | TRBD1 | TRBV13 | CASSSKGGADTQYF | TGTGCCAGCAGCTCTAAAGGGGGCGCAGATACGCAGTATTTT
15 | - | TRBJ1-4 | TRBD1 | TRBV6-5 | CASSSGGQGDEKLFF | TGTGCCAGCAGTTCAGGGGGACAGGGGGATGAAAAACTGTTTTTT
15 | - | TRBJ1-1 | TRBD1 | TRBV7-9 | CASSPTGGEGTEAFF | TGTGCCAGCAGCCCTACAGGGGGCGAGGGCACTGAAGCTTTCTTT
16 | - | TRBJ2-4 | TRBD1 | TRBV19 | CASSTTRTGGLDIQYF | TGTGCCAGTAGTACCACCCGGACAGGGGGCTTGGACATTCAGTACTTC
19 | - | TRBJ1-4 | TRBD1 | TRBV4-3 | CASSQDLWGQAATNEKLFF | TGCGCCAGCAGCCAAGATCTTTGGGGACAGGCTGCAACTAATGAAAAACTGTTTTTT
14 | - | TRBJ2-3 | - | TRBV19 | CATGSGTSTDTQYF | TGTGCCACCGGATCCGGGACTAGCACAGATACGCAGTATTTT
17 | - | TRBJ2-1 | TRBD2 | TRBV4-2 | CASSQRTQRGGSDEQFF | TGTGCCAGCAGCCAGAGAACACAGCGGGGGGGGTCCGATGAGCAGTTCTTC
14 | - | TRBJ2-7 | - | TRBV7-9 | CASSRQALPYEQYF | TGTGCCAGCAGCCGACAGGCACTACCCTACGAGCAGTACTTC
14 | - | TRBJ1-5 | TRBD1 | TRBV19 | CASRQGAINQPQHF | TGTGCCAGTAGACAGGGGGCAATAAATCAGCCCCAGCATTTT
12 | - | TRBJ2-7 | - | TRBV7-9 | CASSKSPSEQYF | TGTGCCAGCAGCAAATCCCCCTCCGAGCAGTACTTC
13 | - | TRBJ1-3 | - | TRBV10-3 | CAISSGSGNTIYF | TGTGCCATCAGCTCAGGGTCGGGAAACACCATATATTTT
14 | once | TRBJ1-5 | - | TRBV5-1 | CASSATGSGQPQHF | TGCGCCAGCAGCGCCACAGGGTCTGGGCAGCCCCAGCATTTT
14 | - | TRBJ1-5 | - | TRBV20-1 | CSASGSDSNQPQHF | TGCAGTGCTAGTGGCAGCGACAGCAATCAGCCCCAGCATTTT
16 | - | TRBJ1-5 | TRBD1 | TRBV20-1 | CSASPGGSYSNQPQHF | TGCAGTGCTAGTCCAGGGGGTTCTTATAGCAATCAGCCCCAGCATTTT
11 | - | TRBJ1-1 | TRBD1 | TRBV6-4 | CASSWDRPAFF | TGTGCCAGCAGTTGGGACAGGCCGGCTTTCTTT
13 | - | TRBJ2-7 | - | TRBV2 | CASSDRVDHEQYF | TGTGCCAGCAGTGACAGGGTTGACCACGAGCAGTACTTC
15 | - | TRBJ1-6 | - | TRBV6-6 | CASSDQTGRNSPLHF | TGTGCCAGCAGCGACCAGACAGGACGCAATTCACCCCTCCACTTT
15 | few | TRBJ2-1 | - | TRBV18 | CASSPILESYNEQFF | TGTGCCAGCTCACCTATACTGGAGTCCTACAATGAGCAGTTCTTC
13 | - | TRBJ1-6 | - | TRBV7-2 | CASSTPGYSPLHF | TGTGCCAGCAGCACCCCGGGGTACTCACCCCTCCACTTT
14 | - | TRBJ2-3 | TRBD1 | TRBV27 | CASRRGRLGDTQYF | TGTGCCAGCAGAAGGGGGCGCTTGGGAGATACGCAGTATTTT
14 | few | TRBJ1-2 | TRBD1 | TRBV12-5 | CASGPRGLEDGYTF | TGTGCTAGTGGCCCCAGGGGGCTGGAGGATGGCTACACCTTC
14 | once | TRBJ2-7 | - | TRBV21-1 | CASSKGDFSYEQYF | TGTGCCAGCAGCAAAGGAGACTTCTCCTACGAGCAGTACTTC
14 | - | TRBJ1-1 | - | TRBV9 | CASSPSGGWTEAFF | TGTGCCAGCAGCCCAAGCGGGGGCTGGACTGAAGCTTTCTTT
16 | few | TRBJ1-1 | - | TRBV10-3 | CAISEGISTGRTEAFF | TGTGCCATCAGTGAGGGTATCTCTACAGGAAGAACTGAAGCTTTCTTT
12 | - | TRBJ2-3 | - | TRBV2 | CAQAGSTDTQYF | TGTGCGCAGGCGGGGAGCACAGATACGCAGTATTTT
14 | once | TRBJ1-1 | - | TRBV2 | CASKEEENPTEAFF | TGTGCCAGCAAGGAGGAGGAAAATCCCACTGAAGCTTTCTTT
16 | - | TRBJ2-7 | TRBD2 | TRBV11-3 | CASSQTGGFSSYEQYF | TGTGCCAGCAGCCAGACGGGGGGTTTCAGTTCCTACGAGCAGTACTTC
16 | - | TRBJ2-2 | - | TRBV7-9 | CASSLGLASNTGELFF | TGTGCCAGCAGCCTCGGTCTAGCGTCGAACACCGGGGAGCTGTTTTTT
14 | few | TRBJ1-5 | TRBD1 | TRBV19 | CASTSQGANQPQHF | TGTGCCAGTACCTCACAGGGGGCCAATCAGCCCCAGCATTTT
17 | once | TRBJ2-3 | TRBD2 | TRBV9 | CASSVDPTSGGSDTQYF | TGTGCCAGCAGCGTAGACCCGACTAGCGGGGGTTCAGATACGCAGTATTTT
15 | once | TRBJ2-3 | TRBD2 | TRBV9 | CASSPAGGPIDTQYF | TGTGCCAGCAGCCCCGCGGGGGGGCCGATAGATACGCAGTATTTT
18 | few | TRBJ2-3 | TRBD2 | TRBV19 | CASSTFRGGAFPPDTQYF | TGTGCCAGTAGTACCTTTAGGGGAGGGGCCTTTCCTCCAGATACGCAGTATTTT
13 | - | TRBJ1-2 | - | TRBV6-5 | CASSATGVYGYTF | TGTGCCAGCAGCGCCACAGGAGTCTATGGCTACACCTTC
14 | - | TRBJ1-5 | - | TRBV27 | CASSLRGARQPQHF | TGTGCCAGCAGTTTACGGGGGGCTCGGCAGCCCCAGCATTTT
16 | once | TRBJ1-3 | - | TRBV7-2 | CASSQSTVSSGNTIYF | TGTGCCAGCAGCCAGTCGACAGTGAGCTCTGGAAACACCATATATTTT
15 | - | TRBJ2-5 | TRBD1 | TRBV23-1 | CASTPGQGVQETQYF | TGCGCCAGCACTCCGGGACAGGGAGTCCAAGAGACCCAGTACTTC
13 | few | TRBJ2-7 | TRBD1 | TRBV12-3/TRBV12-4 | CASNRQGAYEQYF | TGTGCCAGCAATAGACAGGGGGCCTACGAGCAGTACTTC
13 | - | TRBJ1-5 | - | TRBV5-1 | CASSLYQDQPQHF | TGCGCCAGCAGCTTGTACCAGGATCAGCCCCAGCATTTT
15 | - | TRBJ1-2 | - | TRBV6-2/TRBV6-3 | CASSYAPHTGYGYTF | TGTGCCAGCAGTTACGCCCCTCATACAGGGTATGGCTACACCTTC
14 | - | TRBJ2-2 | - | TRBV3-1/TRBV3-2 | CASSQVHNTGELFF | TGTGCCAGCAGCCAAGTTCATAACACCGGGGAGCTGTTTTTT
13 | few | TRBJ2-7 | - | TRBV2 | CASGRGRNNEQYF | TGTGCCAGCGGCAGGGGGAGGAATAACGAGCAGTACTTC
15 | - | TRBJ2-2 | - | TRBV5-1 | CASSLGSSNTGELFF | TGCGCCAGCAGCTTGGGGTCCAGTAACACCGGGGAGCTGTTTTTT
18 | - | TRBJ2-4 | - | TRBV4-3 | CASSRQRQMRDRQNIQYF | TGCGCCAGCAGCCGACAAAGGCAGATGCGCGACAGACAAAACATTCAGTACTTC
12 | - | TRBJ1-2 | TRBD1 | TRBV12-3/TRBV12-4 | CASSWDRAGYTF | TGTGCCAGCAGTTGGGACAGGGCTGGCTACACCTTC
15 | - | TRBJ1-5 | TRBD1 | TRBV5-4 | CASSPGTGGNQPQHF | TGTGCCAGCAGCCCCGGGACAGGGGGCAATCAGCCCCAGCATTTT
15 | - | TRBJ2-3 | TRBD2 | TRBV5-1 | CASNRAGGITDTQYF | TGCGCCAGCAACCGAGCGGGGGGAATCACAGATACGCAGTATTTT
14 | - | TRBJ1-4 | - | TRBV6-2/TRBV6-3 | CASSSGVANEKLFF | TGTGCCAGCAGCTCAGGGGTCGCTAATGAAAAACTGTTTTTT
14 | - | TRBJ2-7 | TRBD1 | TRBV29-1 | CSVGDRGPTYEQYF | TGCAGCGTAGGCGACAGGGGACCCACCTACGAGCAGTACTTC
15 | - | TRBJ2-7 | - | TRBV7-2 | CASSLVGGIGDEQYF | TGTGCCAGCAGCTTAGTAGGGGGAATCGGAGACGAGCAGTACTTC
14 | - | TRBJ1-6 | TRBD1 | TRBV6-5 | CASSNRGPNSPPHF | TGTGCCAGCAGCAACAGGGGGCCGAATTCACCCCCCCACTTT
12 | - | TRBJ2-1 | - | TRBV12-3/TRBV12-4 | CASSTNRDEQFF | TGTGCCAGCAGTACTAACAGGGATGAGCAGTTCTTC
16 | - | TRBJ2-1 | TRBD2 | TRBV19 | CASSSLAGGSYNEQFF | TGTGCCAGTAGTTCTTTAGCGGGGGGCTCCTACAATGAGCAGTTCTTC
13 | - | TRBJ1-2 | - | TRBV6-2/TRBV6-3 | CASSYGTRYGYTF | TGTGCCAGCAGTTACGGGACTCGCTATGGCTACACCTTC
15 | - | TRBJ2-5 | TRBD1 | TRBV7-2 | CASSFTGGRGETQYF | TGTGCCAGCAGCTTTACAGGGGGCAGGGGGGAGACCCAGTACTTC
15 | - | TRBJ2-3 | - | TRBV6-5 | CASSPRDSRADTQYF | TGTGCCAGCAGTCCCCGGGACTCCCGCGCAGATACGCAGTATTTT
14 | once | TRBJ2-2 | - | TRBV19 | CASSIVANTGELFF | TGTGCCAGTAGTATTGTAGCGAACACCGGGGAGCTGTTTTTT